This T cell receptor beta chain was retrieved from a study of T-cell memory formation after mild COVID-19 listed by TCRdb under 2021. Broadly, across the study: Most TCR sequence clusters were specific to one of the two donors. Two young, previously healthy adult volunteers made up the cohort, one male and one female. In a couple of donors, T-cell clones that expanded and contracted after mild COVID-19 were tracked by sequencing TCRalpha and TCRbeta repertoires over time.

CDR1 and CDR2, per the germline V gene (reference sequence), are DFQATT and SNEGSKA. V sheds 2 bases and J sheds 4 bases, leaving 11 bases between their ends. The CDR3 runs 13 residues from the cysteine to the phenylalanine. Only the CDR3 portion is preserved as DNA: 39 bases, with reading frame beginning at the first base. PBMCs were isolated by Ficoll-Paque density gradient centrifugation. Results the study describes overall, beyond this receptor: Whether the second-wave clones peaking on day 37 were SARS-CoV-2 specific was not confirmed. Some responding clones were detected in pre-infection memory, which suggested that pre-existing cross-reactive memory T cells had joined the SARS-CoV-2 response. The study covered only two mild cases, and larger cohorts including severe cases with pre-infection samples were considered necessary. Balanced CD4/CD8 phenotypes were observed for clones contracting from day 15 to 85, whereas a bias towards CD4+ was observed for a second wave of clones expanding from day 15 to 37. Contracting CD4+ clones were found mainly in CM and EM memory subsets, while CD8+ clones were enriched in EMRA.

Concerning this clonotype itself: Its antigen is still unknown. No base-level quality is on record; no much larger clone is a single base apart.

The run used an Illumina NovaSeq 6000. TCRalpha and TCRbeta cDNA libraries were built by 5'RACE with constant-segment primers, adding sample barcodes and unique molecular identifiers. Trizol reagent was used to extract RNA from every sample. Amplification of the libraries took two PCR steps, and the second step added a second sample barcode plus Illumina TruSeq adapters. The libraries were sequenced on an Illumina NovaSeq using 2 x 150 bp paired-end reads. The original pipeline was this. Reads were demultiplexed and collapsed into UMI-guided consensus sequences with migec v1.2.7. Using mixcr v2.1.11, UMI consensuses were aligned to TRA and TRB V and J templates and then assembled into clonotypes. Expanded or contracted clonotypes were those called significant by both edgeR and NoisET, with noise models trained on biological replicates. For edgeR calls, a false discovery rate-adjusted p below 0.01 and a log2 fold-change threshold of 1 were applied. As an exploratory analysis of dynamics, max-normalized trajectories of the 1000 most abundant clonotypes were examined by PCA with hierarchical clustering. Each responding clone was given a CD4 or CD8 phenotype based on the CD4+ and CD8+ repertoires, which had been sequenced separately. TCRdb ran its own pipeline on the public reads, namely fastp trimming at Q25 and MiXCR clone calling, and kept in-frame beta chains. Each CDR3 protein gets just one entry, which takes the most common genes and DNA from the rows behind it. TCRdb, not the authors, supplied the V and J calls. In this sample the table shows roughly 100,000 distinct CDR3 sequences, 17% of which occur a single time. The ten largest clones capture 25% to 30% of the sample.

In this chain, TRBV20-1 is recombined with TRBJ1-2, with TRBD1 perhaps the D gene, on 6 matching bases. The receptor's source is an adult woman who had mild COVID-19 (a few samples of this study predate the infection). The sample titles of this study are shuffled in the database, so cell type and time point are left out; the donor was told from shared clones. The sample comprised PBMCs or a T cell subset sorted from them (not recorded which). The CDR3 loop reads CSARPDRSYGYTF. The nucleotide sequence is given as TGCAGTGCTAGACCGGACAGATCCTATGGCTACACCTTC.